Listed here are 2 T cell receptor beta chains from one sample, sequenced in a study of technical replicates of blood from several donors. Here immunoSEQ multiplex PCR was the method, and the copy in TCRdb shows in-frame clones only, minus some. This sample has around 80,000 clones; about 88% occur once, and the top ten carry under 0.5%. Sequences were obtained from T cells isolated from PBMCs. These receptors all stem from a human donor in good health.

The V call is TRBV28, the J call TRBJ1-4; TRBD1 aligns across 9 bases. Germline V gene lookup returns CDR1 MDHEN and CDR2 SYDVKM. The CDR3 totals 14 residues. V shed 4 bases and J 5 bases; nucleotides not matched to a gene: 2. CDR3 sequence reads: CASSSGTGNEKLFF. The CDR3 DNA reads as TGTGCCAGCAGTTCAGGGACAGGGAATGAAAAACTGTTTTTT. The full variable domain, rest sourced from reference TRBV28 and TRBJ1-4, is DVKVTQSSRYLVKRTGEKVFLECVQDMDHENMFWYRQDPGLGLRLIYFSYDVKMKEKGDIPEGYSVSREKKERFSLILESASTNQTSMYLCASSSGTGNEKLFFGSGTQLSVL.

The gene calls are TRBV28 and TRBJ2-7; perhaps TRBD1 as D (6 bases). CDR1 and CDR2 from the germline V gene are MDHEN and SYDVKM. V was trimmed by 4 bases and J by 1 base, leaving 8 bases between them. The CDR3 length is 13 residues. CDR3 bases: TGTGCCAGCAGTTCCGGACAGTCCTACGAGCAGTACTTC. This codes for CASSSGQSYEQYF.